This T cell receptor (beta chain) stems from a study of cytomegalovirus exposure and HLA in healthy donors. In this sample, this clone turned up once. With 60 Vbeta and 13 Jbeta primers, the PCR was carried out. The assay was immunoSEQ multiplex PCR, and TCRdb's table has in-frame clones only and misses some. The table has roughly 150,000 clones, more than 60% seen once. CDR1 and CDR2 (germline): SGHNT, YYREEE (reference sequence). Trimming cost V 3 bases and J 0 bases, with 13 bases left between them. The CDR3 extends over 16 amino acids. This TCR was sampled from a man aged 25-45 years in good health and CMV-seropositive. This chain links TRBV5-4 with TRBJ2-1; D is possibly TRBD2 (6 bases). Input material: PBMCs. The CDR3 DNA follows: TGTGCCAGCAGCTCCCCGAGCGGGCCCTCCTACAATGAGCAGTTCTTC. Residues: CASSSPSGPSYNEQFF. Variable domain in full (rest from reference TRBV5-4 and TRBJ2-1): ETGVTQSPTHLIKTRGQQVTLRCSSQSGHNTVSWYQQALGQGPQFIFQYYREEENGRGNFPPRFSGLQFPNYSSELNVNALELDDSALYLCASSSPSGPSYNEQFFGPGTRLTVL.